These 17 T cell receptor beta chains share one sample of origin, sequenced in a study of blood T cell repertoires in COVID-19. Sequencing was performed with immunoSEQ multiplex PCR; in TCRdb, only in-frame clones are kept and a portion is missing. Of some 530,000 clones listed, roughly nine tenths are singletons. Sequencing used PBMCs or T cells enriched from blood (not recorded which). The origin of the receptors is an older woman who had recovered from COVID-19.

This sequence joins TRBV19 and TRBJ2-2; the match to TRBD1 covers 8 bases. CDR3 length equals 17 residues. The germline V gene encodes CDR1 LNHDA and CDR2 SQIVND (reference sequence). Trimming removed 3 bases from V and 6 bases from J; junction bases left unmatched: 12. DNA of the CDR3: TGTGCCAGTAGTATGTTCATGGGAGACAGGGGACCCGGGGAGCTGTTTTTT. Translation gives CASSMFMGDRGPGELFF.

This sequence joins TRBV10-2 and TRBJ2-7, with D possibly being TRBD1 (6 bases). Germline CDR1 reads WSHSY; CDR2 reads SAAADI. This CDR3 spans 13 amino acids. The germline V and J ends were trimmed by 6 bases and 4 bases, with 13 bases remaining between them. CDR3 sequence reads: CASRLGQSYEQYV. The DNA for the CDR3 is TGCGCCAGCAGGTTAGGACAGTCGTACGAGCAGTACGTC.

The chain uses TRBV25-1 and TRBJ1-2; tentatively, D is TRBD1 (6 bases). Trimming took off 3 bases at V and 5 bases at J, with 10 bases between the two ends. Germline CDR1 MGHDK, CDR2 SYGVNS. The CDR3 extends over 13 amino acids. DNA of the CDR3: TGTGCCAGCAGTGATGGGACACCTTATGGCTACACCTTC. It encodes CASSDGTPYGYTF.

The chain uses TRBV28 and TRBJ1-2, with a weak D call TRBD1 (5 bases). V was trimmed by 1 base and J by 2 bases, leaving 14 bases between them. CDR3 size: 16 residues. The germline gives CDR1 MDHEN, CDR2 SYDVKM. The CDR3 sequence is CASSLYLLGGNYGYTF. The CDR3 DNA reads TGTGCCAGCAGTTTATACCTCTTGGGGGGGAACTATGGCTACACCTTC.

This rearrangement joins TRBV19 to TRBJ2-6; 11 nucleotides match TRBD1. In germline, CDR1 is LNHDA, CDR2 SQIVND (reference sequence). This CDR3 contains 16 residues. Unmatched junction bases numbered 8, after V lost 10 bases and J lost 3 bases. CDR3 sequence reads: CATLDRGRFGANVLTF. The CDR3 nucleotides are TGTGCCACCCTGGACAGGGGGCGGTTTGGGGCCAACGTCCTGACTTTC. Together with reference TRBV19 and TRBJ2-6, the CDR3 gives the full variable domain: DGGITQSPKYLFRKEGQNVTLSCEQNLNHDAMYWYRQDPGQGLRLIYYSQIVNDFQKGDIAEGYSVSREKKESFPLTVTSAQKNPTAFYLCATLDRGRFGANVLTFGAGSRLTVL.

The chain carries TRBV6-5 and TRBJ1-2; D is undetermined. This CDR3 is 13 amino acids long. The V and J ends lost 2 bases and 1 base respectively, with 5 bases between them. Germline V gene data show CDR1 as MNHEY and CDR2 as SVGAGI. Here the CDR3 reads CASSYVLNYGYTF. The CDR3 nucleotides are TGTGCCAGCAGTTACGTCCTTAACTATGGCTACACCTTC.

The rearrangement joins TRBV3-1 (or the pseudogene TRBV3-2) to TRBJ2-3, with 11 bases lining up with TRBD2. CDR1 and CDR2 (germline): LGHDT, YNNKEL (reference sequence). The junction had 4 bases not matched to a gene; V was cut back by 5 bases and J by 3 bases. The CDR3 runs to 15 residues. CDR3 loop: CASSFSGGATDTQYF. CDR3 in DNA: TGTGCCAGCAGCTTTAGCGGGGGGGCTACAGATACGCAGTATTTT.

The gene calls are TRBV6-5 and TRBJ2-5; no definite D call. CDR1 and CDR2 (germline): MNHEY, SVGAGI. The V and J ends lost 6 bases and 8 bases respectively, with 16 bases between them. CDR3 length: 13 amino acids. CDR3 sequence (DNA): TGTGCCAGCAGACCGACATCCGGTGGAACCCAGTACTTC. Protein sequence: CASRPTSGGTQYF.

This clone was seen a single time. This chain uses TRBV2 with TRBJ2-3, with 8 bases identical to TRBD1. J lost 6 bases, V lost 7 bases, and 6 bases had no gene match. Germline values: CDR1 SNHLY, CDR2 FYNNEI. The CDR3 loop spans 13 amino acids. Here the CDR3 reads CASNLGQGDTQYF. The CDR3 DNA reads TGTGCCAGCAACTTAGGACAGGGTGATACGCAGTATTTT.

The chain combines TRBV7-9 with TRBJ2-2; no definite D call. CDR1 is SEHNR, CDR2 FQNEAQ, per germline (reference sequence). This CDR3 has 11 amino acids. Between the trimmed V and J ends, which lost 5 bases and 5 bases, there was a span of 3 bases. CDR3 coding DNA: TGTGCCAGCAGCCCGACCGGGGAGCTGTTTTTT. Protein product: CASSPTGELFF.

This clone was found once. The CDR3 loop is CASSLGAGGADTDTQYF. In nucleotides, the CDR3 is TGTGCCAGCAGCTTAGGAGCCGGGGGGGCCGACACAGATACGCAGTATTTT. The chain combines TRBV7-2 with TRBJ2-3; 8 nucleotides agree with TRBD2. CDR3 length equals 17 residues. Per the germline V gene, CDR1 is SGHTA and CDR2 is FQGNSA. V lost 1 base, J lost 2 bases, and 8 bases stayed unmatched.

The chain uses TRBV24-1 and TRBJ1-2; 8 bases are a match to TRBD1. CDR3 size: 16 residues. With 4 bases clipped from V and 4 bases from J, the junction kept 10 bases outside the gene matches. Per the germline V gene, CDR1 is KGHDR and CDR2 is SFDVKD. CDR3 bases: TGTGCCACCAGTGAGCCAGATAGACAGGGGCCCTATGGCTACACCTTC. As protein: CATSEPDRQGPYGYTF.

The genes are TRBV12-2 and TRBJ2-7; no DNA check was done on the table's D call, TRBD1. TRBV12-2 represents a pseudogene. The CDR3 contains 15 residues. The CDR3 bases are TGTGCAAGTCGCTCCGCTAGACAGGGTGTCCACGAGCAGTACTTC. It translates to CASRSARQGVHEQYF.

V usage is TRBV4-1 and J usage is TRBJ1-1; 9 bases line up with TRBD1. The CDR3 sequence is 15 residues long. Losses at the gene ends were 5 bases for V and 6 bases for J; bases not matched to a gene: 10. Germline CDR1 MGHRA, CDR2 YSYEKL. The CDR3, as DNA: TGCGCCAGCAGCTGGGGACAGGGAAGCGGCGCTGAAGCTTTCTTT. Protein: CASSWGQGSGAEAFF.

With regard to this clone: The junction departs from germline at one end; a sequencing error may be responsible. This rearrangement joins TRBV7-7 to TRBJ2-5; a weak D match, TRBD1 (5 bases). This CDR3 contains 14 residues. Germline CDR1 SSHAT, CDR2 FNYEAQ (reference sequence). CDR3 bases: TGTGCTAGCAGCCCCTCAGGGCTCCAAGAGACCCAGTACTTC. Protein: CASSPSGLQETQYF.

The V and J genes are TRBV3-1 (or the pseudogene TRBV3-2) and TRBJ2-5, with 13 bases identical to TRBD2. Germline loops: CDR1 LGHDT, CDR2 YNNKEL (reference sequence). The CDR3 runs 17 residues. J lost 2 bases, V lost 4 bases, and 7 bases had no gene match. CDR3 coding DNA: TGTGCCAGCAGCCCTCTACTAGCGGGGGGGTCTCAAGAGACCCAGTACTTC. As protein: CASSPLLAGGSQETQYF.

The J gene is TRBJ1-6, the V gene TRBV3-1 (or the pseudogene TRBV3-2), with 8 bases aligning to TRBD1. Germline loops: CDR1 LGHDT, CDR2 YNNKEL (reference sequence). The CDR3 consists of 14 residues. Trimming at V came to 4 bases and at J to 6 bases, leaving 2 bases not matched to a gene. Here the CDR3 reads CASSLTGVNSPLHF. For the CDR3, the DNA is TGTGCCAGCAGCCTGACAGGGGTTAATTCACCCCTCCACTTT.